Below, 31 T cell receptor beta chains from the same sample are listed, as sequenced in a study of graft-versus-host responses after intestinal transplantation. Their cognate antigens are unknown. Sequenced by immunoSEQ multiplex PCR; TCRdb stores in-frame clones only, minus some. This table holds about 100,000 clones, roughly nine tenths found once. This material consisted of unstimulated CD4+ T cells sorted from spleen or lymph node cells, taken before transplant. These receptor sequences come from a human donor who was the organ donor for an intestinal transplant.

This clone was counted between two and nine times. The chain recombines TRBV7-9 with TRBJ1-2, with TRBD1 as a possible D gene (5 bases). The CDR3 runs 15 residues. The ends were cut back, 5 bases at V and 4 bases at J, with 17 bases in the middle. Germline V CDR1 and CDR2: SEHNR, FQNEAQ (reference sequence). CDR3 nucleotides: TGTGCCAGCAGCCCACGCCCTCGGGGGTCCTATGGCTACACCTTC. Translated, it gives CASSPRPRGSYGYTF.

This rearrangement joins TRBV7-9 to TRBJ2-1; 13 nucleotides match TRBD2. J lost 4 bases, V lost 2 bases, and 5 bases had no gene match. Germline CDR1 is SEHNR and CDR2 is FQNEAQ (reference sequence). The CDR3 length is 17 residues. DNA for the CDR3: TGTGCCAGCAGCTTACGGTCGACTAGCGGGGGGTACAATGAGCAGTTCTTC. It yields the protein CASSLRSTSGGYNEQFF.

CDR3 coding DNA: TGTGCCAGCAGCTTCTTAGCGGGGGGGTATGGGGGAGGAGAGACCCAGTACTTC. Translating gives CASSFLAGGYGGGETQYF. V and J are TRBV5-6 and TRBJ2-5; 11 bases agree with TRBD2. Trimming took 2 bases from V and 4 from J; bases not matched to a gene: 13. The CDR3 length is 18 residues. Germline V gene sequence: CDR1 SGHDT, CDR2 YYEEEE.

This clone showed up just a few times. The chain carries TRBV9 and TRBJ2-3; D perhaps matches TRBD2 (6 bases). V gave up 6 bases and J gave up 2 bases, with 10 bases separating them. The CDR3 runs to 13 residues. Germline CDR1 SGDLS, CDR2 YYNGEE. The DNA of the CDR3 is TGTGCCAGCAACGGGAGCCCCACAGATACGCAGTATTTT. Its protein product is CASNGSPTDTQYF.

This clone came up once. The V call is TRBV7-9, the J call TRBJ1-1; D perhaps matches TRBD1 (5 bases). The CDR3 sequence is 14 residues long. The germline gives CDR1 SEHNR, CDR2 FQNEAQ (reference sequence). Trimming pared 8 bases from V and 4 bases from J, leaving 17 bases between. CDR3 in amino acids: CASAAGPRSTEAFF. For the CDR3, the DNA is TGTGCCAGCGCTGCGGGGCCGAGGAGCACTGAAGCTTTCTTT.

V usage is TRBV9 and J usage is TRBJ2-5; tentative D call: TRBD2 (6 bases). Looked up from germline, CDR1 is SGDLS and CDR2 is YYNGEE. Trimming stripped 0 bases from V and 4 bases from J, with 13 bases between. This CDR3 has 15 amino acids. The CDR3 loop is CASSVGGVVGETQYF. CDR3 DNA sequence: TGTGCCAGCAGCGTAGGGGGGGTGGTAGGAGAGACCCAGTACTTC.

The chain links TRBV20-1 to TRBJ2-3; a weak D match, TRBD2 (6 bases). In germline, CDR1 is DFQATT, CDR2 SNEGSKA (reference sequence). The CDR3 contains 10 residues. The CDR3 DNA is TGCGGGGGGAGCACAGATACGCAGTATTTT. It specifies CGGSTDTQYF.

The J gene is TRBJ2-3, the V gene TRBV18, with TRBD1 as a possible D gene (6 bases). Germline CDR1 and CDR2: KGHSH and LQKENI. The CDR3 length is 14 residues. Between the trimmed V and J ends, which lost 6 bases and 6 bases, there was a span of 16 bases. The CDR3 loop reads CASSRGGSGDTQYF. CDR3 nucleotides: TGTGCCAGCTCCCGAGGGGGATCCGGGGATACGCAGTATTTT. The complete variable domain, with remaining parts taken from reference TRBV18 and TRBJ2-3, reads NAGVMQNPRHLVRRRGQEARLRCSPMKGHSHVYWYRQLPEEGLKFMVYLQKENIIDESGMPKERFSAEFPKEGPSILRIQQVVRGDSAAYFCASSRGGSGDTQYFGPGTRLTVL.

V gene TRBV7-9 combines with J gene TRBJ2-1; 8 bases align to TRBD2. The CDR3 contains 18 residues. The V and J ends lost 1 base and 0 bases, in that order; junction bases with no gene match: 8. Germline lookup yields CDR1 SEHNR and CDR2 FQNEAQ (reference sequence). CDR3 bases: TGTGCCAGCAGCTTAGTGCGGCTAGCGGGCTCCTCCTACAATGAGCAGTTCTTC. This gives the protein CASSLVRLAGSSYNEQFF.

This clone was recorded only once. The chain carries TRBV7-6 and TRBJ1-3; possibly TRBD1 for D (5 bases). CDR1 is SGHVS and CDR2 is FNYEAQ in the germline V gene. This CDR3 is 15 amino acids long. The germline V and J ends were trimmed by 1 base and 2 bases, with 9 bases remaining between them. The CDR3 sequence is CASSLGPGAGNTIYF. The CDR3 region has the DNA TGTGCCAGCAGCTTAGGTCCGGGGGCTGGAAACACCATATATTTT.

J is TRBJ1-1 and V is TRBV28; the match to TRBD1 covers 8 bases. The CDR3 extends over 14 amino acids. In germline, CDR1 is MDHEN, CDR2 SYDVKM. J gave up 4 bases and V 5 bases, and 6 bases lay outside the gene matches. CDR3 in DNA: TGTGCCAGCAGTCCGCCGGGACAGGCCACTGAAGCTTTCTTT. It translates to CASSPPGQATEAFF.

The V gene is TRBV6-6, the J gene TRBJ2-3, with 8 bases lining up with TRBD2. This CDR3 region has 14 residues. Germline values: CDR1 MNHNY, CDR2 SVGAGI (reference sequence). With 7 bases clipped from V and 5 bases from J, the junction kept 8 bases outside the gene matches. CDR3 sequence: CASNSGGPLDTQYF. In DNA form, the CDR3 reads TGTGCCAGCAACTCGGGGGGGCCGTTAGATACGCAGTATTTT.

The rearrangement uses TRBV18 and TRBJ1-1, with a tentative D call TRBD1 (6 bases). V gave up 2 bases and J gave up 1 base, with 17 bases separating them. Germline V lookup: CDR1 KGHSH, CDR2 LQKENI. The CDR3 consists of 17 residues. The CDR3 is CASSPELTLGANTEAFF. The CDR3 nucleotides read TGTGCCAGCTCACCAGAGCTTACATTGGGGGCGAACACTGAAGCTTTCTTT.

The rearrangement uses TRBV9 and TRBJ1-5; a possible D gene is TRBD1 (5 bases). The germline CDR1 and CDR2 sequences are SGDLS and YYNGEE. The CDR3 is made up of 15 amino acids. V shed 0 bases and J shed 3 bases, with 10 bases lying between them. Here the CDR3 reads CASSVERGSNQPQHF. The CDR3 nucleotides are TGTGCCAGCAGCGTAGAAAGGGGATCCAATCAGCCCCAGCATTTT.

The chain is built from TRBV19 and TRBJ1-5; D is ambiguous. Germline V gene sequence: CDR1 LNHDA, CDR2 SQIVND (reference sequence). The CDR3 spans 14 residues. The V gene lost 2 bases and the J gene lost 5 bases, with 10 bases spanning the gap. This CDR3 reads CASSITAEDQPQHF. The CDR3 DNA reads as TGTGCCAGTAGTATAACGGCAGAGGATCAGCCCCAGCATTTT. Full variable domain (rest looked up from reference TRBV19 and TRBJ1-5): DGGITQSPKYLFRKEGQNVTLSCEQNLNHDAMYWYRQDPGQGLRLIYYSQIVNDFQKGDIAEGYSVSREKKESFPLTVTSAQKNPTAFYLCASSITAEDQPQHFGDGTRLSIL.

The chain joins TRBV18 to TRBJ1-1; TRBD1 agrees at 8 bases. This CDR3 is 14 amino acids long. After removal of 2 bases from V and 4 bases from J, the junction contained 3 bases not matched to a gene. Germline assignment: CDR1 KGHSH and CDR2 LQKENI. The CDR3 DNA sequence: TGTGCCAGCTCACCAAGTACAGGGGGCACTGAAGCTTTCTTT. It yields the protein CASSPSTGGTEAFF.

J is TRBJ1-5 and V is TRBV27; D might be TRBD1 (6 bases). This CDR3 spans 16 amino acids. Germline V lookup: CDR1 MNHEY, CDR2 SMNVEV (reference sequence). Trimming removed 6 bases from V and 2 bases from J, with 17 bases in between. CDR3 amino acids: CASRSGSGVGNQPQHF. The CDR3 DNA follows: TGTGCCAGCAGGTCAGGTTCAGGGGTGGGCAATCAGCCCCAGCATTTT.

This clone was recorded once. This sequence joins TRBV6-6 and TRBJ2-3; D gene ambiguous. V was shortened by 4 bases and J by 5 bases, with 4 bases between the two germline ends. This CDR3 contains 11 residues. Germline V gene data show CDR1 as MNHNY and CDR2 as SVGAGI (reference sequence). CDR3 coding DNA: TGTGCCAGCAGTTCTAGAGATACGCAGTATTTT. Translated, it gives CASSSRDTQYF.

The chain couples TRBV4-2 to TRBJ2-7; TRBD1 matches at 9 bases. Germline V gives CDR1 LGHNA, CDR2 YNFKEQ. The CDR3 is 16 amino acids. V shed 0 bases and J 4 bases; nucleotides not matched to a gene: 7. CDR3 in amino acids: CASSQDTTQGAYEQYF. In DNA form, the CDR3 reads TGTGCCAGCAGCCAAGATACTACACAGGGGGCGTACGAGCAGTACTTC.

This chain links TRBV19 with TRBJ1-2; unclear D gene. CDR1 is LNHDA and CDR2 is SQIVND in the germline V gene (reference sequence). Deletions cut 5 bases from V and 7 bases from J, with 11 bases between. CDR3 length: 12 residues. This chain's CDR3 is CASSRTPGGYTF. The CDR3 bases are TGTGCCAGTAGTCGCACTCCGGGTGGCTACACCTTC.

The V and J genes are TRBV6-6 and TRBJ2-2, with a tentative D call TRBD1 (6 bases). This CDR3 has 15 amino acids. Per germline, CDR1 MNHNY and CDR2 SVGAGI (reference sequence). In nucleotides, the CDR3 is TGTGCTATCAAGCATGGGGGCCCGAACACCGGGGAGCTGTTTTTT. It yields the protein CAIKHGGPNTGELFF.

The chain has TRBV7-2 and TRBJ1-5; perhaps TRBD1 as D (5 bases). With 3 bases removed from V and 6 bases from J, the gap between germline ends came to 12 bases. The length of the CDR3 is 14 residues. The germline CDR1 and CDR2 sequences are SGHTA and FQGNSA. The CDR3 loop is CASSLSREGQPQHF. The CDR3 DNA is TGTGCCAGCAGCTTGAGCAGGGAGGGTCAGCCCCAGCATTTT.

The chain couples TRBV4-3 to TRBJ1-2; 10 nucleotides align to TRBD1. The CDR3 loop spans 19 amino acids. The junction had 15 bases not matched to a gene; V was cut back by 0 bases and J by 5 bases. The V gene's germline CDR1 is LGHNA and CDR2 YSLEER. CDR3 region: CASSQDHRDRGMWDYGYTF. The DNA of the CDR3 is TGCGCCAGCAGCCAAGATCATAGGGACAGGGGAATGTGGGATTATGGCTACACCTTC.

The gene calls are TRBV2 and TRBJ2-1; 11 bases align to TRBD2. Germline V CDR1 and CDR2: SNHLY, FYNNEI. The CDR3 spans 15 residues. V shed 7 bases, J shed 4 bases, and the junction held 6 bases outside the gene matches. CDR3 residues: CASILAGGPYNEQFF. The CDR3 DNA sequence: TGTGCCAGCATCCTAGCGGGGGGACCTTACAATGAGCAGTTCTTC. Full variable domain (rest looked up from reference TRBV2 and TRBJ2-1): EPEVTQTPSHQVTQMGQEVILRCVPISNHLYFYWYRQILGQKVEFLVSFYNNEISEKSEIFDDQFSVERPDGSNFTLKIRSTKLEDSAMYFCASILAGGPYNEQFFGPGTRLTVL.

The J gene is TRBJ2-7, the V gene TRBV28; tentative D call: TRBD2 (5 bases). With 10 bases removed from V and 7 bases from J, the gap between germline ends came to 23 bases. This CDR3 spans 14 amino acids. The germline CDR1 and CDR2 sequences are MDHEN and SYDVKM. CDR3 nucleotide sequence: TGTGCCACCGTCCCCAGCGGATCGGTCCGAGAGCAGTACTTC. It translates to CATVPSGSVREQYF.

J is TRBJ2-5 and V is TRBV2, with TRBD1 identical over 7 bases. The trim removed 6 bases at V and 5 bases at J, leaving 9 bases unmatched. Germline V gene data show CDR1 as SNHLY and CDR2 as FYNNEI. CDR3 length equals 14 residues. Here the CDR3 reads CASRSLQGTETQYF. DNA for the CDR3: TGTGCCAGCAGATCTCTACAGGGGACGGAGACCCAGTACTTC.

The chain is built from TRBV11-3 and TRBJ2-7, with 7 nucleotides matching TRBD2. The J segment lost 0 bases and the V segment lost 5 bases, leaving 4 bases of the junction unmatched. Germline lookup yields CDR1 SGHNT and CDR2 YENEEA. There are 14 residues in the CDR3. For the CDR3, the DNA is TGTGCCAGCAGCCCAACGGGGGGCTCCTACGAGCAGTACTTC. Amino acid sequence: CASSPTGGSYEQYF.

This clone was picked up a small number of times. One junction end disagrees with the germline gene, perhaps due to a read error. The chain links TRBV11-2 to TRBJ1-4; tentative D call: TRBD1 (5 bases). Looked up from germline, CDR1 is SGHAT and CDR2 is FQNNGV. There are 15 residues in the CDR3. In nucleotides, the CDR3 is TGTGCCAGCAGCTTAGTAGGTCCCTACGGGGGTCGCGTGATTTTT. As protein: CASSLVGPYGGRVIF.

The V and J genes are TRBV30 and TRBJ1-3; D might be TRBD1 (5 bases). Trimming cost V 0 bases and J 5 bases, with 8 bases left between them. Germline V gene lookup returns CDR1 GTSNPN and CDR2 SVGIG (reference sequence). The CDR3 is 13 residues long. The DNA for the CDR3 is TGTGCCTGGAGTGTGTCAGGGCGAAACACCATATATTTT. Its translation: CAWSVSGRNTIYF.

This clone was detected a few times. This chain joins TRBV7-9 and TRBJ1-5; 7 positions agree with TRBD1. The ends lost 5 bases at V and 2 bases at J; junction bases unmatched: 3. Germline V lookup: CDR1 SEHNR, CDR2 FQNEAQ (reference sequence). CDR3 size: 14 residues. In DNA, the CDR3 is TGTGCCAGCAGCAGGGACAGCGGCAATCAGCCCCAGCATTTT. As protein: CASSRDSGNQPQHF.

V is TRBV7-9 and J is TRBJ2-3; 7 bases align to TRBD1. Germline lookup yields CDR1 SEHNR and CDR2 FQNEAQ (reference sequence). J lost 1 base, V lost 5 bases, and 3 bases had no gene match. The length of the CDR3 is 14 residues. The CDR3 is CASSHGQGTDTQYF. CDR3 nucleotide sequence: TGTGCCAGCAGCCACGGACAGGGCACAGATACGCAGTATTTT. Complete variable domain (other parts from reference TRBV7-9 and TRBJ2-3): DTGVSQNPRHKITKRGQNVTFRCDPISEHNRLYWYRQTLGQGPEFLTYFQNEAQLEKSRLLSDRFSAERPKGSFSTLEIQRTEQGDSAMYLCASSHGQGTDTQYFGPGTRLTVL.